These 30 T cell receptor beta chains share one sample of origin, sequenced in a study of sequential checkpoint blockade in melanoma. The assay was immunoSEQ multiplex PCR, and TCRdb's table has in-frame clones only and misses some. The profile shows roughly 12,000 clones, less than 70% of them singletons. Treatment given: randomized to nivolumab then ipilimumab (arm A) or the reverse (arm B). This specimen was CD8+ T cells sorted from blood (inferred from file names), taken from a patient given nivolumab and ipilimumab in sequence. The receptors shown here come from a human donor with melanoma.

The chain joins TRBV7-9 to TRBJ2-7; 9 bases map to TRBD1. Trimming took 5 bases from V and 7 from J; bases not matched to a gene: 9. Germline loops: CDR1 SEHNR, CDR2 FQNEAQ (reference sequence). CDR3 length: 14 residues. The CDR3 nucleotides are TGTGCCAGCAGCCCTGGGACAGGGTTGAGGGAGCAGTACTTC. Protein: CASSPGTGLREQYF.

This clone was seen only once. V is TRBV6-1 and J is TRBJ2-3; D is perhaps TRBD2 (5 bases). There are 16 residues in the CDR3. V shed 1 base and J shed 2 bases, with 13 bases lying between them. Germline V CDR1 and CDR2: MNHNS, SASEGT. The CDR3 here is CASSEEDGGLTDTQYF. CDR3 nucleotide sequence: TGTGCCAGCAGTGAAGAGGATGGCGGACTCACAGATACGCAGTATTTT.

V is TRBV10-3 and J is TRBJ1-2; 10 nucleotides agree with TRBD1. The J segment lost 6 bases and the V segment lost 1 base, leaving 2 bases of the junction unmatched. Per germline, CDR1 ENHRY and CDR2 SYGVKD. This CDR3 has 14 amino acids. The CDR3 spells CAISELTGGDGYTF. The CDR3 DNA reads TGTGCCATCAGTGAGTTGACAGGGGGCGATGGCTACACCTTC.

The chain couples TRBV10-1 to TRBJ2-7; TRBD1 matches at 7 bases. With 5 bases clipped from V and 6 bases from J, the junction kept 4 bases outside the gene matches. The CDR3 is 12 residues long. CDR1 is WNHNN, CDR2 SYGVQD, per germline (reference sequence). CDR3 amino acids: CASSQGEGEQYF. CDR3 DNA: TGCGCCAGCAGTCAGGGGGAAGGCGAGCAGTACTTC.

The chain links TRBV4-2 to TRBJ2-7; the match to TRBD1 covers 9 bases. Germline loops: CDR1 LGHNA, CDR2 YNFKEQ. The CDR3 consists of 14 residues. The V gene end was trimmed by 5 bases and the J gene end by 9 bases; junction bases not matched to a gene: 11. The CDR3 reads CASSLGQGGTRQYF. The CDR3 DNA follows: TGTGCCAGCAGCTTGGGACAGGGAGGGACTCGGCAGTACTTC.

The chain's CDR3 is CASSLVGGGDFETQYF. Written as DNA, the CDR3 is TGTGCCAGCAGCTTGGTGGGTGGAGGGGACTTCGAGACCCAGTACTTC. The genes are TRBV5-5 and TRBJ2-5; possibly TRBD2 for D (6 bases). V was pared by 0 bases and J by 5 bases, with 17 bases between. CDR1 is SGHKS, CDR2 YYEKEE, per germline (reference sequence). There are 16 residues in the CDR3.

In this sample, this clone is medium-sized. J is TRBJ2-2 and V is TRBV5-6; TRBD2 might be the D (7 bases). CDR1 and CDR2 (germline): SGHDT, YYEEEE. V gave up 0 bases and J gave up 0 bases, with 12 bases separating them. The CDR3 runs 17 residues. The CDR3 loop reads CASSLAIGGPNTGELFF. The CDR3 DNA is TGTGCCAGCAGCTTGGCCATCGGGGGGCCGAACACCGGGGAGCTGTTTTTT.

The chain has TRBV10-3 and TRBJ2-7; the match to TRBD1 covers 7 bases. The CDR3 has 17 amino acids. In germline, CDR1 is ENHRY, CDR2 SYGVKD. Losses at the gene ends were 0 bases for V and 4 bases for J; bases not matched to a gene: 12. CDR3 DNA sequence: TGTGCCATCAGTGAGTCGACGCGCGACAGGGTGCCGTACGAGCAGTACTTC. The encoded protein is CAISESTRDRVPYEQYF.

This rearrangement joins TRBV28 to TRBJ2-2; 9 bases align to TRBD2. V shed 6 bases, J shed 0 bases, and the junction held 5 bases outside the gene matches. The V gene's germline CDR1 is MDHEN and CDR2 SYDVKM. There are 16 residues in the CDR3. The CDR3 sequence: CASREGLASNTGELFF. The CDR3 region has the DNA TGTGCCAGCAGGGAAGGACTAGCGTCGAACACCGGGGAGCTGTTTTTT.

The chain is built from TRBV7-2 and TRBJ2-7; tentative D call: TRBD1 (5 bases). Germline V gives CDR1 SGHTA, CDR2 FQGNSA. The CDR3 is 15 residues long. The V end was cut by 5 bases, the J end by 5 bases, with 19 bases between. The CDR3 loop reads CASSPQGSVTDEQYF. The CDR3 DNA follows: TGTGCCAGCAGCCCTCAGGGAAGCGTTACCGACGAGCAGTACTTC.

This rearrangement joins TRBV6-5 to TRBJ2-7; perhaps TRBD1 as D (5 bases). The V end lost 2 bases, the J end lost 0 bases, and 8 bases lay between the germline ends. CDR1 is MNHEY, CDR2 SVGAGI, per germline. The CDR3 runs to 14 residues. CDR3: CASSYGAASYEQYF. For the CDR3, the DNA is TGTGCCAGCAGTTACGGGGCGGCCTCCTACGAGCAGTACTTC.

This clone came up a few times. V and J are TRBV6-5 and TRBJ1-5; D might be TRBD1 (5 bases). V was trimmed by 5 bases and J by 4 bases, leaving 9 bases between them. From germline, CDR1 is MNHEY and CDR2 SVGAGI. The CDR3 length is 13 residues. In DNA form, the CDR3 reads TGTGCCAGCAGTAGGGGCATGAATCAGCCCCAGCATTTT. Protein: CASSRGMNQPQHF.

Judged by abundance, this clone is medium-sized. The chain employs TRBV5-4 and TRBJ2-3, with TRBD1 as a possible D gene (6 bases). Between the trimmed V and J ends, which lost 3 bases and 0 bases, there was a span of 11 bases. The germline V gene has CDR1 SGHNT and CDR2 YYREEE (reference sequence). The CDR3 length is 15 residues. The CDR3 here is CASSSVGTSTDTQYF. The DNA of the CDR3 is TGTGCCAGCAGCTCGGTGGGGACAAGCACAGATACGCAGTATTTT.

The chain joins TRBV27 to TRBJ1-4; D gene uncertain. V was clipped by 4 bases and J by 12 bases, with 12 bases between them. Germline V gives CDR1 MNHEY, CDR2 SMNVEV (reference sequence). The CDR3 is made up of 12 amino acids. The CDR3 nucleotides read TGTGCCAGCAGTTACTCTTACCGGGAACTGTTTTTT. Protein product: CASSYSYRELFF.

This clone was seen a single time. The J gene is TRBJ2-7, the V gene TRBV11-2; D is unresolved. Between the trimmed V and J ends, which lost 5 bases and 1 base, there was a span of 6 bases. The length of the CDR3 is 12 residues. Germline V gene lookup returns CDR1 SGHAT and CDR2 FQNNGV. CDR3 loop: CASSPQSYEQYF. CDR3 nucleotide sequence: TGTGCCAGCAGCCCACAATCCTACGAGCAGTACTTC.

The chain couples TRBV7-9 to TRBJ2-7; D is uncertain. This CDR3 spans 11 amino acids. The V gene's germline CDR1 is SEHNR and CDR2 FQNEAQ (reference sequence). Trimming removed 4 bases from V and 2 bases from J, with 3 bases in between. The CDR3 DNA reads TGTGCCAGCAGCTCCGCCTACGAGCAGTACTTC. Translated, it gives CASSSAYEQYF.

The chain carries TRBV5-1 and TRBJ2-7; the match to TRBD1 covers 8 bases. V was clipped by 8 bases and J by 3 bases; unmatched bases: 7. Per the germline V gene, CDR1 is SGHRS and CDR2 is YFSETQ. CDR3 length: 13 residues. Here the CDR3 DNA reads TGCGCCAGTGGGACAGGAGCCTTCTACGAGCAGTACTTC. It is translated as CASGTGAFYEQYF.

The chain carries TRBV19 and TRBJ2-1; D possibly corresponds to TRBD2 (6 bases). With 6 bases removed from V and 10 bases from J, the gap between germline ends came to 10 bases. The CDR3 totals 11 residues. In germline, CDR1 is LNHDA, CDR2 SQIVND (reference sequence). This CDR3 reads CASRYGLEQFF. The CDR3 DNA reads as TGTGCCAGTAGGTACGGACTAGAGCAGTTCTTC. Drawing the rest from reference TRBV19 and TRBJ2-1, the complete variable domain is DGGITQSPKYLFRKEGQNVTLSCEQNLNHDAMYWYRQDPGQGLRLIYYSQIVNDFQKGDIAEGYSVSREKKESFPLTVTSAQKNPTAFYLCASRYGLEQFFGPGTRLTVL.

This chain connects TRBV11-2 to TRBJ2-7; 7 nucleotides line up with TRBD2. Germline lookup yields CDR1 SGHAT and CDR2 FQNNGV. The V and J ends lost 5 bases and 4 bases, in that order; junction bases with no gene match: 14. The CDR3 contains 16 residues. CDR3 sequence reads: CASSPGASGDSYEQYF. The CDR3, as DNA: TGTGCCAGCAGCCCCGGGGCCAGCGGGGACTCTTACGAGCAGTACTTC.

This clone was counted between two and nine times. V gene TRBV7-9 combines with J gene TRBJ1-1; perhaps TRBD1 as D (6 bases). The CDR3 totals 15 residues. Germline V gene sequence: CDR1 SEHNR, CDR2 FQNEAQ (reference sequence). V gave up 5 bases and J gave up 0 bases, with 13 bases separating them. CDR3 protein: CASSPLAGVNTEAFF. The DNA for the CDR3 is TGTGCCAGCAGCCCCCTAGCAGGGGTGAACACTGAAGCTTTCTTT. The variable domain in full, completed from reference TRBV7-9 and TRBJ1-1, reads DTGVSQNPRHKITKRGQNVTFRCDPISEHNRLYWYRQTLGQGPEFLTYFQNEAQLEKSRLLSDRFSAERPKGSFSTLEIQRTEQGDSAMYLCASSPLAGVNTEAFFGQGTRLTVV.

The V and J genes are TRBV4-1 and TRBJ2-7; D unresolved. Trimming stripped 3 bases from V and 0 bases from J, with 6 bases between. Germline V gives CDR1 MGHRA, CDR2 YSYEKL. The CDR3 is made up of 13 amino acids. The CDR3 DNA reads as TGCGCCAGCAGCCACCCCTTCTCCTACGAGCAGTACTTC. Translation: CASSHPFSYEQYF.

Relative to its sample, this clone is medium-sized. V gene TRBV28 combines with J gene TRBJ1-5; D possibly corresponds to TRBD1 (5 bases). This CDR3 is built from 14 residues. The V end was cut by 7 bases, the J end by 0 bases, with 10 bases between. Germline values: CDR1 MDHEN, CDR2 SYDVKM. CDR3 protein: CASNKGPSNQPQHF. CDR3 nucleotides: TGTGCCAGCAATAAGGGGCCTAGCAATCAGCCCCAGCATTTT.

This clone turned up a few times. The chain couples TRBV9 to TRBJ2-7; 12 positions match TRBD2. CDR1 and CDR2 from the germline V gene are SGDLS and YYNGEE. The V gene end was trimmed by 3 bases and the J gene end by 5 bases; junction bases not matched to a gene: 6. The CDR3 contains 15 residues. CDR3 coding DNA: TGTGCCAGCAGCGCCGAACTAGCGGGAGGAGACGAGCAGTACTTC. It specifies CASSAELAGGDEQYF.

The J gene is TRBJ2-3, the V gene TRBV7-9; D possibly corresponds to TRBD2 (6 bases). Germline loops: CDR1 SEHNR, CDR2 FQNEAQ (reference sequence). The ends were cut back, 2 bases at V and 5 bases at J, with 20 bases in the middle. This CDR3 has 17 residues. CDR3 region: CASSLWDAASERDTQYF. CDR3 bases: TGTGCCAGCAGCTTATGGGACGCCGCTAGCGAGAGAGATACGCAGTATTTT.

This chain uses TRBV6-5 with TRBJ1-4; possible D gene TRBD1, 5 bases. Germline lookup yields CDR1 MNHEY and CDR2 SVGAGI. V lost 5 bases and J lost 8, with 15 bases in between. This CDR3 has 14 amino acids. The CDR3 region has the DNA TGTGCCAGCAGTATTTCCGGGACTCACGAAAAACTGTTTTTT. Protein product: CASSISGTHEKLFF.

J is TRBJ1-1 and V is TRBV27, with 7 bases fitting TRBD1. The germline V gene encodes CDR1 MNHEY and CDR2 SMNVEV (reference sequence). Trimming cost V 1 base and J 0 bases; bases outside gene matches: 8. The CDR3 spans 17 residues. CDR3 sequence: CASSLYPGQIMNTEAFF. The CDR3 bases are TGTGCCAGCAGTTTATACCCGGGACAGATCATGAACACTGAAGCTTTCTTT.

The rearrangement uses TRBV7-9 and TRBJ1-1; the D is unclear. Trimming cost V 1 base and J 4 bases, with 13 bases left between them. This CDR3 has 15 residues. CDR1 SEHNR and CDR2 FQNEAQ come from the germline V gene (reference sequence). CDR3 in amino acids: CASSLGKAGGTEAFF. The CDR3 DNA follows: TGTGCCAGCAGCTTAGGGAAGGCCGGCGGCACTGAAGCTTTCTTT.

This clone was counted a single time. The V gene is TRBV29-1, the J gene TRBJ2-7, with 9 bases that match TRBD1. There are 15 residues in the CDR3. The germline V gene has CDR1 SQVTM and CDR2 ANQGSEA. After removal of 1 base from V and 6 bases from J, the junction contained 10 bases not matched to a gene. CDR3 in amino acids: CSVEGRGQGDPEQYF. CDR3 DNA sequence: TGCAGCGTTGAAGGTAGGGGACAGGGAGACCCCGAGCAGTACTTC.

The chain employs TRBV7-8 and TRBJ2-3; TRBD2 agrees at 9 bases. The CDR3 extends over 13 amino acids. The J segment lost 6 bases and the V segment lost 5 bases, leaving 3 bases of the junction unmatched. Per germline, CDR1 SGHVS and CDR2 FQNEAQ. The CDR3: CASSPGLADTQYF. The CDR3 bases are TGTGCCAGCAGCCCCGGACTAGCGGATACGCAGTATTTT.

This clone was detected only a few times. The chain has TRBV28 and TRBJ2-3; D gene ambiguous. The CDR3 is 14 amino acids. CDR1 and CDR2 from the germline V gene are MDHEN and SYDVKM. The V and J ends lost 7 bases and 6 bases respectively, with 17 bases between them. DNA of the CDR3: TGTGCCAGCACCCCACCCCCCCCCGGGGATACGCAGTATTTT. The encoded protein is CASTPPPPGDTQYF.